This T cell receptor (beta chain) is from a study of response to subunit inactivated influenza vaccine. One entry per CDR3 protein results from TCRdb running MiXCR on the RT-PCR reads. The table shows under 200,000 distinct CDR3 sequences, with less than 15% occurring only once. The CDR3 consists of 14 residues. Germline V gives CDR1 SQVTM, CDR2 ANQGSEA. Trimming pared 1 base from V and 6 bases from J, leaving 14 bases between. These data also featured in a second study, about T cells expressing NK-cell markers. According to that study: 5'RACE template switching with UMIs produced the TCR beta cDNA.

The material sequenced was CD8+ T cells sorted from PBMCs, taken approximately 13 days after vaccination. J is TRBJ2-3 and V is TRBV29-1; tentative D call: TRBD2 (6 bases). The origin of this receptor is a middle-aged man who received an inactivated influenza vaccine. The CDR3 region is CSVEVATRGDTQYF. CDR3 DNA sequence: TGCAGCGTTGAAGTCGCGACACGGGGGGATACGCAGTATTTT.